This entry lists 8 T cell receptor beta chains sequenced from one sample in a study of radiation and T cells in renal cell carcinoma (dated by TCRdb to 2020 to 2021). Taken with the paper, the label for time point translates to: baseline pretreatment blood. The sample's treatment or condition, from its label and the paper: 15 Gy SBRT to primary tumor, nephrectomy 4 weeks later. Libraries were made using the immunoSEQ multiplex PCR assay. Here the immuneACCESS table is served through TCRdb, limited to in-frame sequences with V and J called. Missing clones are a known gap in these copies; in checked studies unresolved V genes cover under half, and the rest lacks a known reason. This sample has about 49,000 clones in its table, and about 80% of those were observed once. The ten most abundant clones make up 30% to 35% of the sample. The specimen was blood, collected from a patient whose treatment included radiotherapy and nephrectomy. Source of these receptors: a woman between 65 and 79 years old with renal cell carcinoma.

The rearrangement links TRBV2 to TRBJ2-2; 7 bases agree with TRBD1. The V and J ends lost 3 bases and 4 bases, in that order; junction bases with no gene match: 5. CDR3 size: 15 residues. Germline V lookup: CDR1 SNHLY, CDR2 FYNNEI. CDR3 in DNA: TGTGCCAGCAGTGAGAGGGGGCGCATCACCGGGGAGCTGTTTTTT. It specifies CASSERGRITGELFF.

This clone was recorded only once. V and J are TRBV9 and TRBJ2-3; 7 nucleotides align to TRBD2. After removal of 0 bases from V and 1 base from J, the junction contained 11 bases not matched to a gene. There are 18 residues in the CDR3. Looked up from germline, CDR1 is SGDLS and CDR2 is YYNGEE. The CDR3 coding sequence is TGTGCCAGCAGCGTAGTGGGGGGGAGGTCGCCTGGCACAGATACGCAGTATTTT. Translating it yields CASSVVGGRSPGTDTQYF.

The table lists this clone with a count of one. The CDR3 spells CASSSPGQGALGEAFF. CDR3 in DNA: TGTGCCAGCAGTTCCCCGGGACAGGGGGCGCTCGGTGAAGCTTTCTTT. The J gene is TRBJ1-1, the V gene TRBV6-5; 12 bases agree with TRBD1. The CDR3 runs to 16 residues. The V and J ends lost 4 bases and 7 bases, in that order; junction bases with no gene match: 10. CDR1 is MNHEY, CDR2 SVGAGI, per germline.

The chain is built from TRBV27 and TRBJ1-5; 9 nucleotides match TRBD1. The CDR3 length is 14 residues. V shed 7 bases, J shed 3 bases, and the junction held 4 bases outside the gene matches. Germline V gene lookup returns CDR1 MNHEY and CDR2 SMNVEV (reference sequence). The DNA for the CDR3 is TGTGCCAGCAAAAGGACAGGGGACAATCAGCCCCAGCATTTT. Its translation is CASKRTGDNQPQHF.

The J gene is TRBJ1-2, the V gene TRBV27, with 7 bases lining up with TRBD1. This CDR3 comprises 12 residues. V lost 7 bases, J lost 8 bases, and 7 bases stayed unmatched. Germline V CDR1 and CDR2: MNHEY, SMNVEV (reference sequence). In DNA, the CDR3 is TGTGCCAGCACCGACAGGGTTGGGGGCTACACCTTC. This sequence encodes CASTDRVGGYTF.

This clone was counted between two and nine times. The chain carries TRBV7-9 and TRBJ1-2, with no clear D. CDR3 length: 14 amino acids. V lost 5 bases and J lost 8, with 18 bases in between. Germline CDR1 and CDR2: SEHNR and FQNEAQ (reference sequence). For the CDR3, the DNA is TGTGCCAGCAGCCACCTGGGCGGAGAGAGGGGCTACACCTTC. Translating it yields CASSHLGGERGYTF.

The J gene is TRBJ1-1, the V gene TRBV19, with unresolved D. Germline V lookup: CDR1 LNHDA, CDR2 SQIVND (reference sequence). The CDR3 is 14 residues long. The V end was cut by 7 bases, the J end by 2 bases, with 14 bases between. The CDR3 loop reads CASTTEIFNTEAFF. CDR3 nucleotides: TGTGCCAGTACCACTGAGATCTTCAACACTGAAGCTTTCTTT. The full variable domain, its missing parts supplied by reference TRBV19 and TRBJ1-1, is DGGITQSPKYLFRKEGQNVTLSCEQNLNHDAMYWYRQDPGQGLRLIYYSQIVNDFQKGDIAEGYSVSREKKESFPLTVTSAQKNPTAFYLCASTTEIFNTEAFFGQGTRLTVV.

This chain links TRBV19 with TRBJ2-7, with TRBD1 matching over 8 bases. Trimming removed 10 bases from V and 0 bases from J; junction bases left unmatched: 5. In germline, CDR1 is LNHDA, CDR2 SQIVND (reference sequence). The CDR3 has 13 amino acids. This CDR3 reads CATGDRISYEQYF. DNA for the CDR3: TGTGCCACGGGGGACAGGATCTCCTACGAGCAGTACTTC.